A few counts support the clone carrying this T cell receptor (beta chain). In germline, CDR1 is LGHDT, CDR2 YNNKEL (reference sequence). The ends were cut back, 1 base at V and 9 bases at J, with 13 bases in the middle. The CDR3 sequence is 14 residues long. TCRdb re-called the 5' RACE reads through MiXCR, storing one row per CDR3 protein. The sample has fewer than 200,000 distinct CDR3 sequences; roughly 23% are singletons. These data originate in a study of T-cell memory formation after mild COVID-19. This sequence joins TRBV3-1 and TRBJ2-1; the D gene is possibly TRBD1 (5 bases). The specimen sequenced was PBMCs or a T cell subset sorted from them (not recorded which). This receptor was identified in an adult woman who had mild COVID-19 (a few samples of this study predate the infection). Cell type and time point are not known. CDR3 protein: CASSQGVGRSEQFF. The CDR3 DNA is TGTGCCAGCAGCCAAGGGGTGGGGCGGAGTGAGCAGTTCTTC.